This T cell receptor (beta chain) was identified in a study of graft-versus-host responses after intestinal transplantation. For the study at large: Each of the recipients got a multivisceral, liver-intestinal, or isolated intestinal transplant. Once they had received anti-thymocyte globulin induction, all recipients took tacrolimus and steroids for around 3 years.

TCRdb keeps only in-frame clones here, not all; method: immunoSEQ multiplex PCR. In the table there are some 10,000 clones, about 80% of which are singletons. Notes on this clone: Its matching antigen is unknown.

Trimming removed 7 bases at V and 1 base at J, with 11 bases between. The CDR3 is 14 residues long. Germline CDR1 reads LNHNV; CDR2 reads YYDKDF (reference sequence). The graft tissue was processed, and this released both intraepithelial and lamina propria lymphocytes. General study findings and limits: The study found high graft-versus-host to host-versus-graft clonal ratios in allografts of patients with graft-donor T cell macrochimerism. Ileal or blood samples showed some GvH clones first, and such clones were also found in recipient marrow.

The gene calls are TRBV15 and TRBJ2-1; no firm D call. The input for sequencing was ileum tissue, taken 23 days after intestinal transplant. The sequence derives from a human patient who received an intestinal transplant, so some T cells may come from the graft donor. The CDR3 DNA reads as TGTGCCACCACCGAGACACGTTCCTACAATGAGCAGTTCTTC. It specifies CATTETRSYNEQFF.